In this sample, the clone carrying this T cell receptor (beta chain) turned up a few times. Its specificity is unknown. V was pared by 8 bases and J by 0 bases, with 14 bases between. The CDR3 extends over 15 amino acids. Germline CDR1 reads SGHAT; CDR2 reads FQNNGV. The data originate from a study of T-cell memory formation after mild COVID-19. Study findings and constraints: Day 15 to 85 contractors were CD4/CD8 balanced; later expanders leaned CD4+.

Constant-segment primers and 5'RACE yielded cDNA libraries for TCR alpha and TCR beta, each carrying sample barcodes and UMIs. One entry per CDR3 protein, called by TCRdb with MiXCR from the 5' RACE reads. The table has about 240,000 distinct CDR3 sequences, 8% to 9.5% seen once; the top ten hold around 21%. The receptor was derived from a man in his late teens or twenties who had mild COVID-19 (a few samples of this study predate the infection). Cell type and time point are not known. The sequencing sample was made of PBMCs or a T cell subset sorted from them (not recorded which). The gene calls are TRBV11-2 and TRBJ1-3, with D possibly matching TRBD1 (6 bases). The CDR3 DNA follows: TGTGCCAGCTCCCGACAGGCGGACTCTGGAAACACCATATATTTT. The encoded protein is CASSRQADSGNTIYF.